A selection of T cell receptor beta chains follows, all from one sample in a study of neurological immune-mediated disorders. One entry per CDR3 protein, called by TCRdb with MiXCR from the 5' RACE reads. The sample includes about 90,000 distinct CDR3 sequences, around 14% of them seen just once. Sequenced sample: PBMCs. Receptors originate from a female donor with HTLV-1-associated myelopathy (HAM/TSP). The CDR3 runs from the conserved cysteine through the conserved F or W. The D gene is left open where the match is weak. Clone size is shown for a subset of rows, as once, few, many or a class of expanded clone.

>.|once|TRBJ1-5|TRBV28
CASSLKSDPIRNQPKHF
TGTGCCAGCAGTTTAAAGAGCGACCCAATTAGAAATCAGCCCAAGCATTTT
>.|many|TRBJ2-3|TRBV6-2/TRBV6-3
CASRSTRATDTQYF
TGTGCCAGCAGATCGACGAGGGCTACAGATACGCAGTATTTT
>.|few|TRBJ2-4|TRBV28
CASSPSASLASKNIQYF
TGTGCCAGCAGTCCCTCCGCCAGCTTAGCATCCAAAAACATTCAGTACTTC
>.|once|TRBJ1-2|TRBV30
CAWSVQARYGYTF
TGTGCCTGGAGTGTACAGGCCCGCTATGGCTACACCTTT
>.|few|TRBJ2-7|TRBV7-9
CASSLETGANEQYF
TGTGCCAGCAGCTTAGAGACGGGGGCGAACGAGCAGTACTTC
>.|many|TRBJ2-7|TRBV20-1
CSAPIMGGGKPYEQYF
TGCAGTGCTCCCATTATGGGGGGCGGTAAGCCCTACGAGCAGTACTTC
>.|many|TRBJ2-7|TRBV6-2/TRBV6-3
CASRNPYEQYF
TGTGCCAGCAGGAATCCATACGAGCAGTACTTC
>.|many|TRBJ2-4|TRBV28
CASSTPGIGVAKNIQYF
TGTGCCAGCAGTACCCCTGGTATTGGAGTAGCCAAAAACATTCAGTACTTC
>.|many|TRBJ1-5|TRBV27
CASSPSVGDSNQPQHF
TGTGCCAGCAGTCCCTCGGTGGGAGATAGCAATCAGCCCCAGCATTTT
>.|many|TRBJ2-7|TRBV10-3
CAISDFTGTHEQYF
TGTGCCATCAGTGATTTCACAGGGACCCACGAGCAGTACTTC
>TRBD2|many|TRBJ2-5|TRBV7-2
CASSLRPGGGGALGETQYF
TGTGCCAGCAGCTTACGTCCGGGTGGCGGGGGGGCTCTTGGAGAGACCCAGTACTTC
>TRBD2|.|TRBJ2-1|TRBV20-1
CSARVSGGTYNEQFF
TGCAGTGCTAGGGTTAGCGGGGGCACCTACAATGAGCAGTTCTTC
>TRBD1|many|TRBJ2-1|TRBV28
CASSFYRDSNEQFF
TGTGCCAGCAGTTTTTACAGGGACAGCAATGAGCAGTTCTTC
>TRBD1|many|TRBJ2-3|TRBV5-1
CASIPGTASTDTQYF
TGCGCCAGCATTCCTGGGACAGCCTCGACAGATACGCAGTATTTT
>TRBD2|.|TRBJ2-5|TRBV5-1
CASSVGLAGEGKRYF
TGCGCCAGCAGCGTCGGACTAGCGGGGGAAGGTAAACGGTACTTC
>.|many|TRBJ2-1|TRBV5-6
CASSLSIGGSREFF
TGTGCCAGCAGCTTGTCCATAGGGGGGTCCCGTGAGTTCTTC
>.|many|TRBJ1-4|TRBV20-1
CSAPTTATNEKLFF
TGCAGTGCCCCCACGACAGCAACTAATGAAAAACTGTTTTTT
>.|many|TRBJ1-2|TRBV5-1
CASSENRDPAGYTF
TGCGCCAGCAGCGAAAACAGGGACCCGGCTGGCTACACCTTC
>TRBD1|many|TRBJ2-1|TRBV5-1
CASSFQGALYNEQFF
TGCGCCAGCAGCTTTCAGGGGGCCTTGTACAATGAGCAGTTCTTC
>TRBD1|many|TRBJ1-2|TRBV2
CASSEGQGRYGYTF
TGTGCCAGCAGTGAAGGACAGGGGAGGTATGGCTACACCTTC
>.|.|TRBJ1-1|TRBV5-1
CASSLEMNTEAFF
TGCGCCAGCAGCTTAGAGATGAACACTGAAGCTTTCTTT
>TRBD1|many|TRBJ1-6|TRBV29-1
CSVKGTGNSPLHF
TGCAGCGTTAAAGGGACAGGGAATTCACCCCTCCACTTT
>.|many|TRBJ2-3|TRBV18
CASSPYYLDSRRDGTDTQYF
TGTGCCAGCTCACCCTACTACTTGGACAGCCGCCGGGACGGCACAGATACGCAGTATTTT
>.|many|TRBJ1-2|TRBV5-6
CASSLGGGYTF
TGTGCCAGCAGCTTAGGGGGTGGCTACACCTTC
>.|many|TRBJ2-5|TRBV6-1
CASSEDGRTKTQYF
TGTGCCAGCAGTGAAGACGGCAGGACGAAGACCCAGTACTTC
>TRBD1|few|TRBJ2-2|TRBV27
CASTRGRGLGGELFF
TGTGCCAGCACCCGGGGCAGGGGGCTGGGCGGGGAGCTGTTTTTT
>.|many|TRBJ2-5|TRBV4-1
CASSQEQGKETQYF
TGCGCCAGCAGCCAAGAGCAGGGAAAAGAGACCCAGTACTTC
>TRBD1|once|TRBJ2-7|TRBV4-2
CASSHDGQGAVGEQYF
TGTGCCAGCAGCCATGATGGACAGGGGGCAGTCGGCGAGCAGTACTTC
>TRBD1|many|TRBJ2-7|TRBV6-5
CASSRTGGAYEQYF
TGTGCCAGTTCCCGAACAGGGGGCGCTTACGAGCAGTACTTC
>.|many|TRBJ2-7|TRBV28
CASSLAQYGNEQYF
TGTGCCAGCAGTTTAGCCCAGTACGGTAACGAGCAGTACTTC
>.|many|TRBJ1-2|TRBV6-1
CASREDGYTF
TGTGCCAGCAGGGAGGACGGCTACACCTTC
>.|many|TRBJ1-1|TRBV20-1
CSAKKPGTVNTEAFF
TGCAGTGCTAAAAAACCAGGGACCGTGAACACTGAAGCTTTCTTT
>TRBD1|few|TRBJ2-2|TRBV7-2
CASSFSGTENTGELFF
TGTGCCAGCAGCTTTTCCGGGACAGAGAACACCGGGGAGCTGTTTTTT
>.|.|TRBJ2-1|TRBV9
CASSRPGYNEQFF
TGTGCCAGCAGCAGGCCAGGATACAATGAGCAGTTCTTC
>.|many|TRBJ2-7|TRBV6-5
CASSYSGWEQYF
TGTGCCAGCAGTTACTCTGGGTGGGAGCAGTACTTC
>.|many|TRBJ2-7|TRBV28
CASSPGRREQYF
TGTGCCAGCAGTCCCGGACGGAGGGAGCAGTACTTC
>.|many|TRBJ2-3|TRBV5-1
CASSPTGHSTDTQYF
TGCGCCAGCAGCCCCACGGGACACAGCACAGATACGCAGTATTTT
>.|many|TRBJ2-7|TRBV7-8
CASSLAWTVRGYEQYF
TGTGCCAGCAGCTTAGCTTGGACAGTCAGAGGCTACGAGCAGTACTTC
>TRBD1|many|TRBJ1-1|TRBV29-1
CSVSGTGEAFF
TGCAGCGTTTCGGGGACAGGAGAAGCTTTCTTT
>TRBD2|many|TRBJ2-5|TRBV5-1
CASSWGGTGQETQYF
TGCGCCAGCAGCTGGGGAGGGACCGGGCAAGAGACCCAGTACTTC
>TRBD2|many|TRBJ2-7|TRBV7-2
CASSLGAGEGEQYF
TGTGCCAGCAGCTTAGGAGCGGGGGAAGGCGAGCAGTACTTC
>.|many|TRBJ2-7|TRBV5-1
CASSLAEEVRNEQYF
TGCGCCAGCAGCTTGGCCGAGGAGGTTCGCAACGAGCAGTACTTC
>.|many|TRBJ2-7|TRBV7-2
CASSLIPSYEQYF
TGTGCCAGCAGCCTTATTCCCTCCTACGAGCAGTACTTC
>TRBD2|many|TRBJ2-7|TRBV20-1
CSADSGRSYEQYF
TGCAGTGCTGATAGCGGGCGATCCTACGAGCAGTACTTC
>.|many|TRBJ2-2|TRBV28
CASRGTTNTGELFF
TGTGCCAGCCGAGGGACAACGAACACCGGGGAGCTGTTTTTT